This T cell receptor beta chain emerged from a study of identical twins. Healthy Caucasian individuals made up all the donors. This CDR3 contains 16 residues. The ends lost 3 bases at V and 4 bases at J; junction bases unmatched: 7. Germline CDR1 and CDR2: SGHDT and YYEEEE. After template switching added a universal primer site, the resulting cDNA carried unique molecular identifiers. TCRdb re-derived calls from the 5' RACE reads in MiXCR, one entry per CDR3 protein. The table has nearly 200,000 distinct CDR3 sequences, about 16% seen once. Separately, the same data were catalogued under a study of T cells expressing NK-cell markers. That investigation notes: Sorting was restricted to alpha-beta TCR T cells by an anti-gamma-delta TCR antibody in several experiments.

Sequenced input: CD8+ T cells sorted from blood. This receptor was obtained from a woman between 18 and 29 years old in good health. This rearrangement joins TRBV5-6 to TRBJ1-1, with 12 nucleotides matching TRBD1. The CDR3 sequence: CASSSGTGGMGTEAFF. The CDR3 coding sequence is TGTGCCAGCAGCTCTGGGACAGGGGGCATGGGCACTGAAGCTTTCTTT.